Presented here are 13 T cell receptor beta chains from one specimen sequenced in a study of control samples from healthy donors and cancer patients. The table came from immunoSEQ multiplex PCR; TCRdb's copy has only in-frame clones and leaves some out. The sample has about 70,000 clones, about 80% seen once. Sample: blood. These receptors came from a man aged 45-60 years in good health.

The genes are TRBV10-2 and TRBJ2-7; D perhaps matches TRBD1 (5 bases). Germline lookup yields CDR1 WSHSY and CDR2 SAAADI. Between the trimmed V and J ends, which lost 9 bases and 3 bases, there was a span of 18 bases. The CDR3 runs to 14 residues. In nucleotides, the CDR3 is TGCGCCAGTATGGGTGGGGCTGAAAACTACGAGCAGTACTTC. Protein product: CASMGGAENYEQYF.

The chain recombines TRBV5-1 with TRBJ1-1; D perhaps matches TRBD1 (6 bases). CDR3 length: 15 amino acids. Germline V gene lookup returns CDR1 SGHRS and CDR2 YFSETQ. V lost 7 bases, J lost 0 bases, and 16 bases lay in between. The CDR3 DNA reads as TGCGCCAGCGGGCCGGGAGCAGGGGTGAACACTGAAGCTTTCTTT. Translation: CASGPGAGVNTEAFF.

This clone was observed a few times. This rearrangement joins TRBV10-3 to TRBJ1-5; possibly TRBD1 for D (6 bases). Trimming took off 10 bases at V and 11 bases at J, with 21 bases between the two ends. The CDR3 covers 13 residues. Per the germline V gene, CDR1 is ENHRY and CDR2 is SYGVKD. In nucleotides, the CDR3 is TGTGCCACAACGGACAGTTCTCTGAGGGCCCAGCATTTT. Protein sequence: CATTDSSLRAQHF.

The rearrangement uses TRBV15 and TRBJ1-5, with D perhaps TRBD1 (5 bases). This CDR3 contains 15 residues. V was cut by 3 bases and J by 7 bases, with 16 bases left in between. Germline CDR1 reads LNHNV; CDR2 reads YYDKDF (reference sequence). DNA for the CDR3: TGTGCCACCAGCAGGTGGGGAGGGGACGTCCAGCCCCAGCATTTT. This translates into CATSRWGGDVQPQHF.

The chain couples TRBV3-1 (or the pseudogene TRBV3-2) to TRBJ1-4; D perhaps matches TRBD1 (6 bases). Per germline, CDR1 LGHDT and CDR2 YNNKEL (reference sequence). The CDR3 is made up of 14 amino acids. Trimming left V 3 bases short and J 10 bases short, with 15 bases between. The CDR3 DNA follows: TGTGCCAGCAGCCAGGGGGCCTCGGGGGGAAAACTGTTTTTT. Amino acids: CASSQGASGGKLFF.

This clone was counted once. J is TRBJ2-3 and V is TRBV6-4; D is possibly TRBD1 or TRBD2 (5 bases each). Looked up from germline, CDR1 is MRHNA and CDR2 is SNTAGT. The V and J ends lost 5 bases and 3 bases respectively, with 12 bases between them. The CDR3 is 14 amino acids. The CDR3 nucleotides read TGTGCCAGCAGTAGTGGGGGATATACAGATACGCAGTATTTT. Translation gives CASSSGGYTDTQYF.

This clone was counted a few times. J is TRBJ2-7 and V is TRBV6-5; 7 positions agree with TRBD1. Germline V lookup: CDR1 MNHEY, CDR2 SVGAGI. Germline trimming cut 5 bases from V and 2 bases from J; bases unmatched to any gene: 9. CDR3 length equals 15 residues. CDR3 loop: CASSPLATGAYEQYF. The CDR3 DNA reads TGTGCCAGCAGTCCCCTTGCCACAGGGGCCTACGAGCAGTACTTC.

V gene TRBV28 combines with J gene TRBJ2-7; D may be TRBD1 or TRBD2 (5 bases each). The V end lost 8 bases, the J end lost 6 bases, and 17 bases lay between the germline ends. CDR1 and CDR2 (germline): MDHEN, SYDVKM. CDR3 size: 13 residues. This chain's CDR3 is CASLLSEGREQYF. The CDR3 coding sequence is TGTGCCAGCCTGCTTTCAGAGGGGCGCGAGCAGTACTTC.

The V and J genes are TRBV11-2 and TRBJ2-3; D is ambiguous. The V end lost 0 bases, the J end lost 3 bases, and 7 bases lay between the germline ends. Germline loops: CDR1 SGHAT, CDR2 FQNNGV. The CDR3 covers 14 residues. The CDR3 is CASSLDLGTDTQYF. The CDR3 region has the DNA TGTGCCAGCAGCTTAGACCTTGGGACAGATACGCAGTATTTT.

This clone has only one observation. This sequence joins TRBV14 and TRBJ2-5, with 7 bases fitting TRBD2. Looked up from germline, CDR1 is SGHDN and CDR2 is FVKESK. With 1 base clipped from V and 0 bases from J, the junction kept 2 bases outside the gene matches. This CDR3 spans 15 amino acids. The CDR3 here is CASSQVRGYQETQYF. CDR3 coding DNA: TGTGCCAGCAGCCAAGTGCGGGGGTACCAAGAGACCCAGTACTTC.

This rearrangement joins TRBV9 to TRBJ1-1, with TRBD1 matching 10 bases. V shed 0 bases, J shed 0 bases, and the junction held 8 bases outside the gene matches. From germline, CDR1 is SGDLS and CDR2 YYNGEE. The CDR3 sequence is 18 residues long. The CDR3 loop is CASSVASGTGDMNTEAFF. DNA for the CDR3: TGTGCCAGCAGCGTAGCGTCAGGGACAGGGGATATGAACACTGAAGCTTTCTTT. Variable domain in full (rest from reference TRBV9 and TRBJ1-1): DSGVTQTPKHLITATGQRVTLRCSPRSGDLSVYWYQQSLDQGLQFLIQYYNGEERAKGNILERFSAQQFPDLHSELNLSSLELGDSALYFCASSVASGTGDMNTEAFFGQGTRLTVV.

CDR3 in DNA: TGTGCCAGCAGATCCAGACTAGTTGCCGGGGAGCTGTTTTTT. Translation: CASRSRLVAGELFF. The chain carries TRBV6-5 and TRBJ2-2, with D tentatively TRBD2 (6 bases). Germline values: CDR1 MNHEY, CDR2 SVGAGI. The V gene lost 6 bases and the J gene lost 6 bases, with 14 bases spanning the gap. The CDR3 length is 14 residues.

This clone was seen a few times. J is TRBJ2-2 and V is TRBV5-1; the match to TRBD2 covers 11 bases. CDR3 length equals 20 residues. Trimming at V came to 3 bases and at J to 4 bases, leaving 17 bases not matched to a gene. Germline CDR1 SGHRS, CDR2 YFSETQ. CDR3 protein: CASSSRFRSGGARSTGELFF. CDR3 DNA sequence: TGCGCCAGCAGCTCCAGATTTCGTAGCGGGGGGGCCCGGAGCACCGGGGAGCTGTTTTTT.